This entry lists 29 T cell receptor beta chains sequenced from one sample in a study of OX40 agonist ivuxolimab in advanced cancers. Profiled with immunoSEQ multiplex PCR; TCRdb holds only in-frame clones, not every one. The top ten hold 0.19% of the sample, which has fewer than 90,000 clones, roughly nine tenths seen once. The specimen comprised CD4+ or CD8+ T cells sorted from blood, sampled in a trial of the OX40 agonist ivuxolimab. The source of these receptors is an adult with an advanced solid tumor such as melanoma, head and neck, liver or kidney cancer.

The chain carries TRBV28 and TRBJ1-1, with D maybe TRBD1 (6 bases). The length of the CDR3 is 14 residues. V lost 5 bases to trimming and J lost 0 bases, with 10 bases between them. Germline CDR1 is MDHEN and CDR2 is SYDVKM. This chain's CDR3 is CASSPGGMNTEAFF. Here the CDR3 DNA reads TGTGCCAGCAGTCCCGGGGGCATGAACACTGAAGCTTTCTTT.

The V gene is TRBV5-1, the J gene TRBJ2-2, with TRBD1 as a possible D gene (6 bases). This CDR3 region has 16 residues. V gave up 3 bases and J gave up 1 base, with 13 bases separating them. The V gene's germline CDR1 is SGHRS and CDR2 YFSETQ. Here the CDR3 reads CASSSRNRVNTGELFF. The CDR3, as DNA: TGCGCCAGCAGCTCACGAAACAGGGTGAACACCGGGGAGCTGTTTTTT.

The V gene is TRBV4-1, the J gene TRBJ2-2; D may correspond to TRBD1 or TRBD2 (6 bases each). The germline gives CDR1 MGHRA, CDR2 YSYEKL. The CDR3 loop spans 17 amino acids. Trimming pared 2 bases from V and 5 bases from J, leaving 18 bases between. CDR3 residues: CASSQLGFRGPTGELFF. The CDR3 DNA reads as TGCGCCAGCAGCCAACTTGGTTTTCGGGGGCCAACCGGGGAGCTGTTTTTT.

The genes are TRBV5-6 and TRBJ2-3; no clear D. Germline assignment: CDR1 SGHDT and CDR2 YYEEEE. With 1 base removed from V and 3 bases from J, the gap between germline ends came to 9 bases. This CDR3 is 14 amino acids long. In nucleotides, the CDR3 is TGTGCCAGCAGCTTGAAGGATCAAACAGATACGCAGTATTTT. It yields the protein CASSLKDQTDTQYF.

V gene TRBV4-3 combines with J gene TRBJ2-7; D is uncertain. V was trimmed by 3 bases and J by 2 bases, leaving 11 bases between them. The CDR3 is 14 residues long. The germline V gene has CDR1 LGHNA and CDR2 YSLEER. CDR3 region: CASSHSQETYEQYF. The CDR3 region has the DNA TGCGCCAGCAGCCATTCGCAGGAGACCTACGAGCAGTACTTC.

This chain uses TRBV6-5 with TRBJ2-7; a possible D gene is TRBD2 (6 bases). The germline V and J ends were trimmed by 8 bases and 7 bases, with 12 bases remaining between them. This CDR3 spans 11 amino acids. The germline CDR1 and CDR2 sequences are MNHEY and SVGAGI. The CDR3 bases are TGTGCCAGCTCTACGGCGGGGGAGCAGTACTTC. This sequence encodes CASSTAGEQYF.

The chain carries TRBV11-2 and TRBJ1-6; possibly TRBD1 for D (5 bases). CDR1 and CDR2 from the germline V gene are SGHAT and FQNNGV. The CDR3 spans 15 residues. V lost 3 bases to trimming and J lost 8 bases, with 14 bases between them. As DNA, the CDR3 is TGTGCCAGCAGCTTTAGCTCAGGGAGAGATTCACCCCTCCACTTT. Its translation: CASSFSSGRDSPLHF.

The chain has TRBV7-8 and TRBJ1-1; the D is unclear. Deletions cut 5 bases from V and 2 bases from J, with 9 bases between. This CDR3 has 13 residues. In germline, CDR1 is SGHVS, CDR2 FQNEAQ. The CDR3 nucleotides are TGTGCCAGCAGCCCTAGACACAACACTGAAGCTTTCTTT. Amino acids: CASSPRHNTEAFF. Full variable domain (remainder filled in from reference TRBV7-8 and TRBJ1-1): GAGVSQSPRYKVAKRGQDVALRCDPISGHVSLFWYQQALGQGPEFLTYFQNEAQLDKSGLPSDRFFAERPEGSVSTLKIQRTQQEDSAVYLCASSPRHNTEAFFGQGTRLTVV.

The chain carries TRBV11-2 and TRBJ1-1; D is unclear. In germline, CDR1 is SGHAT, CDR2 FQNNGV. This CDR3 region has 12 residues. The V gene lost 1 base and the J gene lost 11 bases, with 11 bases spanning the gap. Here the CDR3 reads CASSLVGGSAFF. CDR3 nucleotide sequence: TGTGCCAGCAGCTTAGTCGGCGGCAGTGCTTTCTTT.

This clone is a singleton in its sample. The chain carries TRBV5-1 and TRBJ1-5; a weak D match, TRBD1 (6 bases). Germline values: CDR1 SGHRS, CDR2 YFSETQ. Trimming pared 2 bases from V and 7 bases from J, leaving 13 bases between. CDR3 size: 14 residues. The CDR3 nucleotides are TGCGCCAGCAGCTTTGGATCAGGGGACCAGCCCCAGCATTTT. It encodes CASSFGSGDQPQHF.

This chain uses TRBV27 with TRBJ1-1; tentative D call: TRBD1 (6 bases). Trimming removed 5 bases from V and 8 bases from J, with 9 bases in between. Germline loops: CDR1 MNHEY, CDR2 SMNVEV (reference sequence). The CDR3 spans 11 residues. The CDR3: CASSARGEAFF. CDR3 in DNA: TGTGCCAGCAGTGCCAGGGGAGAAGCTTTCTTT.

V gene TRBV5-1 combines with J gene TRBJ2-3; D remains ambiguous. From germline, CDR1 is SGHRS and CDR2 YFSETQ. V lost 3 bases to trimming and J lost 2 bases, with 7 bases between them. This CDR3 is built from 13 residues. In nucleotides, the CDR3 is TGCGCCAGCAGCTCGATTCCCACAGATACGCAGTATTTT. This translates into CASSSIPTDTQYF.

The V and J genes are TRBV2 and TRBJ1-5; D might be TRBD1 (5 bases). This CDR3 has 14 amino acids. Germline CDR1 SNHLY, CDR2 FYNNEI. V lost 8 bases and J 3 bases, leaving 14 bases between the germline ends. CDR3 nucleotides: TGTGCCAGCCGGAGGGACGGCGACAATCAGCCCCAGCATTTT. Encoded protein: CASRRDGDNQPQHF.

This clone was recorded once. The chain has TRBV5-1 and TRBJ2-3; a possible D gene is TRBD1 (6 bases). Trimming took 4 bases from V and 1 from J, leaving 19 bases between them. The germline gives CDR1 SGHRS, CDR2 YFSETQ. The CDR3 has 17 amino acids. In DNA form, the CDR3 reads TGCGCCAGCAGCCGGATACAACAGGGTCGGGGCACAGATACGCAGTATTTT. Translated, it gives CASSRIQQGRGTDTQYF.

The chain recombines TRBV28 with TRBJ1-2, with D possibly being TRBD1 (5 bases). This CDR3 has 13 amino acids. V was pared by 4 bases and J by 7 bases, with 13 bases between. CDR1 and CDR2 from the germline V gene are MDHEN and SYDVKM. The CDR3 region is CASSSSNRIGYTF. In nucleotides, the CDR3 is TGTGCCAGCAGTTCAAGTAACAGGATTGGCTACACCTTC.

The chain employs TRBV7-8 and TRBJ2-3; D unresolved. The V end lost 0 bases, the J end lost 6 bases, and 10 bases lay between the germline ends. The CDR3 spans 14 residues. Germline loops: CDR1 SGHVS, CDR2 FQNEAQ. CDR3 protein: CASSLAQSFDTQYF. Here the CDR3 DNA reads TGTGCCAGCAGCTTAGCGCAGAGTTTTGATACGCAGTATTTT.

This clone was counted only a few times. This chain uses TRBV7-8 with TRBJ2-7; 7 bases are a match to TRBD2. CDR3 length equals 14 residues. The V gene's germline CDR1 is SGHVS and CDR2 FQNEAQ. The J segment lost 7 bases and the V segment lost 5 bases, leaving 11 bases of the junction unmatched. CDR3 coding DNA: TGTGCCAGCAGCGAAAAGCCCGGGGGGATAGAGCAGTACTTC. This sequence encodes CASSEKPGGIEQYF.

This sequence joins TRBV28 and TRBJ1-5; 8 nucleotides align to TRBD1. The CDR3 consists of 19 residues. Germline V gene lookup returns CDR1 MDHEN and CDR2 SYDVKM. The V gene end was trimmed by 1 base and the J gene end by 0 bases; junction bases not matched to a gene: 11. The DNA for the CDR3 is TGTGCCAGCAGTTTATATGCCGTCAGGGGGCGGGGTAGCAATCAGCCCCAGCATTTT. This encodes CASSLYAVRGRGSNQPQHF.

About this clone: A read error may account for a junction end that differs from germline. The CDR3 DNA reads as TGTGCCAGCTCACCGTCGACAGGGGGCGGCGAACACCGGGGAGCTGTTTTT. As protein: CASSPSTGGGEHRGAVF. This chain uses TRBV18 with TRBJ2-2; the match to TRBD1 covers 10 bases. The CDR3 has 17 amino acids. In germline, CDR1 is KGHSH, CDR2 LQKENI. Full variable domain (rest looked up from reference TRBV18 and TRBJ2-2): NAGVMQNPRHLVRRRGQEARLRCSPMKGHSHVYWYRQLPEEGLKFMVYLQKENIIDESGMPKERFSAEFPKEGPSILRIQQVVRGDSAAYFCASSPSTGGGEHRGAVFGEGSRLTVL.

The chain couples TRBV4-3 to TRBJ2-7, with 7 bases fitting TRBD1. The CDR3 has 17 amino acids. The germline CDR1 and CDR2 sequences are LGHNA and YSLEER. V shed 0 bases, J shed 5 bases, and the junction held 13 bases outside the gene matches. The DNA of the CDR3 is TGCGCCAGCAGCCAAGAATGGAGACAGGGATCGAGAAACGAGCAGTACTTC. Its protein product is CASSQEWRQGSRNEQYF.

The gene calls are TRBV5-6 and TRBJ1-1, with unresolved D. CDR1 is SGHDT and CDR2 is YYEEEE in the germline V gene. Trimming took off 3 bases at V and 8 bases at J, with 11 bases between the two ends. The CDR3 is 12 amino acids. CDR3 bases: TGTGCCAGCAGCTCTGAGACTCGGGAAGCTTTCTTT. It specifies CASSSETREAFF.

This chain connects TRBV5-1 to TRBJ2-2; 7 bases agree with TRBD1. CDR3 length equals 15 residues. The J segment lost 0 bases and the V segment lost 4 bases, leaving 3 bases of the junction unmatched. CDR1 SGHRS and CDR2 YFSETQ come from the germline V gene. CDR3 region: CASSKGGPNTGELFF. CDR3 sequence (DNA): TGCGCCAGCAGCAAAGGGGGCCCGAACACCGGGGAGCTGTTTTTT.

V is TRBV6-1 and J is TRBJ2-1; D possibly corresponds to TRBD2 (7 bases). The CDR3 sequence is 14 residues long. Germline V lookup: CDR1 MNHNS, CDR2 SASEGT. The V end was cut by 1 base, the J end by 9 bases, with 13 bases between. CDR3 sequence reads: CASSEVWRGREQFF. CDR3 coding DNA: TGTGCCAGCAGTGAAGTTTGGCGGGGGCGTGAGCAGTTCTTC.

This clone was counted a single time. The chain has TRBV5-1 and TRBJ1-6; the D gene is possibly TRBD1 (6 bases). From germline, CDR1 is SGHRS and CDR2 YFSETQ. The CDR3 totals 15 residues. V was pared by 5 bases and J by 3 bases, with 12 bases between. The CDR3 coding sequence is TGCGCCAGCAGACCCGAAGGGGGCTATAATTCACCCCTCCACTTT. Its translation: CASRPEGGYNSPLHF.

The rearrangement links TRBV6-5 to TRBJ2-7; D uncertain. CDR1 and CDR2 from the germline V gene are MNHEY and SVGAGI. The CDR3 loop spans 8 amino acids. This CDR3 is CIYYEQYV. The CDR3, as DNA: TGTATTTACTACGAGCAGTACGTC.

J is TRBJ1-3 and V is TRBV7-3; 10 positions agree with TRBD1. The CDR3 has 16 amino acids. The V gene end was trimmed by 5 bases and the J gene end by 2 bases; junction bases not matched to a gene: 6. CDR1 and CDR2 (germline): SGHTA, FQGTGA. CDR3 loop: CASSKTGTGAGNTIYF. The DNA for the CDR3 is TGTGCCAGCAGCAAAACCGGGACAGGGGCTGGAAACACCATATATTTT.

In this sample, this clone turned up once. CDR3 DNA: TGTGCCAGCTCACCGACAGGGTCCGGGGCCAACGTCCTGACTTTC. Amino acid sequence: CASSPTGSGANVLTF. This sequence joins TRBV18 and TRBJ2-6; 7 bases fit TRBD1. The CDR3 extends over 15 amino acids. With 3 bases clipped from V and 4 bases from J, the junction kept 3 bases outside the gene matches. Looked up from germline, CDR1 is KGHSH and CDR2 is LQKENI.

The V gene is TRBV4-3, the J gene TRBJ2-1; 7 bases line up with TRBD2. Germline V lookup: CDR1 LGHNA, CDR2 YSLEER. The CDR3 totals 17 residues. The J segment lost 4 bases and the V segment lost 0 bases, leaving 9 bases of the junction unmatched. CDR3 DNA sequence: TGCGCCAGCAGCCAAGATCGGACTAGGTCTATTTACAATGAGCAGTTCTTC. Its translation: CASSQDRTRSIYNEQFF.

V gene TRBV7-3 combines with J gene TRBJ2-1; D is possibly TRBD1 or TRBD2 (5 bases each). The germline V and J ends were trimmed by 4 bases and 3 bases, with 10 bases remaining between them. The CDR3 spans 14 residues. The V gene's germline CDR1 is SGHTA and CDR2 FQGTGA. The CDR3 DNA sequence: TGTGCCAGCAGCTCCGGGGCCGGCTACAATGAGCAGTTCTTC. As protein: CASSSGAGYNEQFF.